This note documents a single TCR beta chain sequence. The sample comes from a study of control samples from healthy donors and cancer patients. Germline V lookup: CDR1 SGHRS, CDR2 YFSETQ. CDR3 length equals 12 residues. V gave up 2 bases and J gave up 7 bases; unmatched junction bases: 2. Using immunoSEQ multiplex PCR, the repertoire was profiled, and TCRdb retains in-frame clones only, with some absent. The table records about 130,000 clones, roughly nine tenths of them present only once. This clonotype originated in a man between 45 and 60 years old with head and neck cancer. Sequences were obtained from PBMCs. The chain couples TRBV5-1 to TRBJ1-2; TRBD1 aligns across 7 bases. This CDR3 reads CASSLDRVGYTF. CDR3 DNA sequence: TGCGCCAGCAGCTTAGACAGGGTTGGCTACACCTTC.